The rows below give T cell receptor beta chains drawn from one sample of a study of identifying expanded T cells in peripheral blood. Method: immunoSEQ multiplex PCR; TCRdb's copy keeps in-frame clones and lacks some. The repertoire has about 58,000 clones, roughly nine tenths of them found once; the top ten carry around 3.5%. The sequenced sample was blood. These receptors originate from a person between 18 and 69 years old in good health. Each CDR3 is given without its conserved first and last residue. A D gene is named only where the DNA matches it firmly.

j_call v_call d_call cdr3_aa
. TRBV12-5 TRBD2 ASGLSGRHEQY
TRBJ2-7 TRBV21-1 . ASSTRTPYEQY
TRBJ2-1 TRBV10-3 TRBD2 AIKATSGYYNEQF
TRBJ2-3 TRBV25-1 TRBD1 ALSGRGQADTQY
TRBJ1-5 TRBV5-6 TRBD1 ASSLGGTDQPQH
TRBJ2-1 TRBV4-2 . ASSRLGRDDGEQF
TRBJ2-5 TRBV5-1 TRBD2 ASSLETSERETQY
TRBJ2-7 TRBV2 . ASLAWGFEQY
TRBJ1-3 TRBV28 . ASSPLEGQRVRSIY
TRBJ2-2 TRBV19 . ASSMGFRELF
TRBJ1-2 TRBV11-2 . ASSIPTEPYYGYT
TRBJ2-3 TRBV9 . ASSVASYTDTQY
TRBJ1-3 TRBV4-3 . ASSQRPSGNTIY
TRBJ2-1 TRBV11-3 TRBD1 ASSLAGQGTYNEQF
TRBJ1-1 TRBV5-1 TRBD1 ASSGQGGTEAF
TRBJ2-5 TRBV11-2 . ASSLTRLVGTQY
TRBJ2-2 TRBV2 TRBD1 ASISGQGSSGELF
TRBJ2-3 TRBV27 . ASRRQITDTQY
TRBJ2-5 TRBV6-6 . ASTAQETQY
TRBJ2-7 TRBV4-3 TRBD2 ASSQATSGDYSYEQY
TRBJ1-4 TRBV7-9 . ASSPGVGTPNEKLF
TRBJ2-2 TRBV30 . AWSFGRANTGELF
TRBJ2-1 TRBV7-7 TRBD2 ASSFGLGRASHNEQF
TRBJ2-5 TRBV28 . ASRATGQETQY
TRBJ2-7 TRBV28 . ASSPPHGLYEQY
TRBJ1-1 TRBV9 . ASSGQATNTEAF
TRBJ2-7 TRBV6-6 . ASSKDYRNYEQY
TRBJ2-1 TRBV5-8 TRBD1 ASSLTGAYNEQF
TRBJ2-6 TRBV19 TRBD1 ASSIGQGVISGANVLT
TRBJ2-7 TRBV4-1 . ASSQVRGYEQY
TRBJ2-1 TRBV18 TRBD2 ASSPSGSFNEQF
TRBJ2-7 TRBV27 TRBD2 ASSLGGRQY
TRBJ1-6 TRBV13 . ASSSQRGSNSPLH
TRBJ1-4 TRBV9 . ASSVAWSGELF
TRBJ2-5 TRBV19 TRBD1 ASGTGGTETQY
TRBJ1-5 TRBV6-1 . ASSPPGANQPQH
TRBJ2-1 TRBV25-1 . ASSNVEQF
TRBJ1-1 TRBV5-1 . ASTAYGMNTEAF